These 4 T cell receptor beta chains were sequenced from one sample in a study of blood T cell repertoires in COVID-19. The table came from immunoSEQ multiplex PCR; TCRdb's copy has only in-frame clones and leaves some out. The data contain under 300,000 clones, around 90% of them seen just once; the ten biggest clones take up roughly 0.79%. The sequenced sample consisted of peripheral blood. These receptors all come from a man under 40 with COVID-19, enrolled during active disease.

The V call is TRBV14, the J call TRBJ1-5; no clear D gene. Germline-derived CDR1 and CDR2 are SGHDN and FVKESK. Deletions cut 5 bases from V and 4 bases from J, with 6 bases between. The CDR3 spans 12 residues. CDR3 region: CASSSRNQPQHF. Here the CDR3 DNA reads TGTGCCAGCAGCTCCCGGAATCAGCCCCAGCATTTT. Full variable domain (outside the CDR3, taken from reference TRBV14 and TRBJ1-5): EAGVTQFPSHSVIEKGQTVTLRCDPISGHDNLYWYRRVMGKEIKFLLHFVKESKQDESGMPNNRFLAERTGGTYSTLKVQPAELEDSGVYFCASSSRNQPQHFGDGTRLSIL.

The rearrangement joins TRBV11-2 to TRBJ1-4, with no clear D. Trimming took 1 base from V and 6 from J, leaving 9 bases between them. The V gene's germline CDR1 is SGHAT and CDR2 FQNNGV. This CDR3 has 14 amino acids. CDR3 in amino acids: CASSLGFGDEKLFF. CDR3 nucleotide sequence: TGTGCCAGCAGCTTAGGGTTCGGAGATGAAAAACTGTTTTTT.

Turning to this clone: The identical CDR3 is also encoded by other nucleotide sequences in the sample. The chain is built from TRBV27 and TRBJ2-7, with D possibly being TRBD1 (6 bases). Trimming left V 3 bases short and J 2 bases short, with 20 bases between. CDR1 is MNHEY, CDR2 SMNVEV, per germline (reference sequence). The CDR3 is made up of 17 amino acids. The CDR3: CASSLRLTGLLTYEQYF. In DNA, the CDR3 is TGTGCCAGCAGTTTGAGGCTTACAGGGTTGTTAACCTACGAGCAGTACTTC.

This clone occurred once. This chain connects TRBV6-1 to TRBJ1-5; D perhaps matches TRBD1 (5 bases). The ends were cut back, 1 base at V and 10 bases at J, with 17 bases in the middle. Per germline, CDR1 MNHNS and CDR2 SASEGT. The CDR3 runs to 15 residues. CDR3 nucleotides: TGTGCCAGCAGTGAAGGAGACAGCGGGAAAGGTCCCCAGCATTTT. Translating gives CASSEGDSGKGPQHF.